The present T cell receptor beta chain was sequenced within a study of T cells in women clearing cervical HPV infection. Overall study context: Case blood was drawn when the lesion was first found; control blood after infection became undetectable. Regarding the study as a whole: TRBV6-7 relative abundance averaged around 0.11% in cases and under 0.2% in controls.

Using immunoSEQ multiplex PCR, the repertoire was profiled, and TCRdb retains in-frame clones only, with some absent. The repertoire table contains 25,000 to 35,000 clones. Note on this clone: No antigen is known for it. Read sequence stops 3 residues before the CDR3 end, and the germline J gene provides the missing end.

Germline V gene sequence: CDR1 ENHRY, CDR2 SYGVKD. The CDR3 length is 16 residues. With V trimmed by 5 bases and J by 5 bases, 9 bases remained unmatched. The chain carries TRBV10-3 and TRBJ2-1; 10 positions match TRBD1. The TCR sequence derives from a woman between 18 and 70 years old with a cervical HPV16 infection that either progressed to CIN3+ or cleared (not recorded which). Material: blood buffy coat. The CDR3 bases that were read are TGTGCCATCAGTAGTAGACAGGGGGCGGATGACAATGAG. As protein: CAISSRQGADDNE. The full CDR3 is CAISSRQGADDNEQFF.